Listed below are T cell receptor beta chains from one sample, sequenced in a study of glioma-infiltrating T cells after dendritic cell vaccination. Sequencing used immunoSEQ multiplex PCR; TCRdb keeps in-frame clones, though not all of them. Altogether about 50,000 clones are present, around 91% being singletons, with the ten largest covering 5.3%. The sample was blood, taken after dendritic cell vaccination. These receptors all stem from a human donor with glioblastoma. Both conserved end residues are part of each CDR3. The D gene is left open where the match is weak. Where a row states a size, it is once, few, many or the class of an expanded clone; other rows omit it.

J	size	D	V	CDR3	DNA
TRBJ1-1	NA	NA	TRBV2	CASSVGSMNTEAFF	TGTGCCAGCAGTGTGGGGAGCATGAACACTGAAGCTTTCTTT
TRBJ2-7	NA	NA	TRBV18	CASSPGRGPSYEQYF	TGTGCCAGCTCACCGGGGCGGGGCCCCTCCTACGAGCAGTACTTC
TRBJ1-5	NA	TRBD1	TRBV2	CASTQQGRSSNQPQHF	TGTGCCAGCACTCAACAGGGGCGGTCGAGCAATCAGCCCCAGCATTTT
TRBJ1-1	NA	NA	TRBV30	CAWSVRVTETVNTEAFF	TGTGCCTGGAGTGTACGGGTCACCGAGACGGTAAACACTGAAGCTTTCTTT
TRBJ1-1	NA	TRBD1	TRBV30	CACSRTGSTNTEAFF	TGTGCCTGTAGTCGGACAGGCAGTACAAACACTGAAGCTTTCTTT
TRBJ1-6	NA	NA	TRBV9	CASRTDSDNSPLHF	TGTGCCAGCAGGACGGACAGTGATAATTCACCCCTCCACTTT
TRBJ1-1	NA	NA	TRBV28	CASTTRGRAFF	TGTGCCAGCACCACGCGGGGAAGAGCTTTCTTT
TRBJ2-1	NA	TRBD2	TRBV5-1	CASSLAGAGLAGGVEQFF	TGCGCCAGCAGCTTGGCCGGAGCGGGACTAGCGGGAGGGGTTGAACAGTTCTTC
TRBJ2-1	once	TRBD2	TRBV10-3	CAISESKLAGTNSYNEQFF	TGTGCCATCAGTGAGTCAAAACTAGCGGGAACCAACTCCTACAATGAGCAGTTCTTC
TRBJ2-1	NA	TRBD1	TRBV28	CASSPRTGRVGSSSKGYNEQFF	TGTGCCAGCAGTCCCAGGACAGGGCGGGTCGGGAGTTCGTCAAAAGGCTACAATGAGCAGTTCTTC
TRBJ2-2	NA	NA	TRBV4-2	CASSQDGLFTGELFF	TGTGCCAGCAGCCAAGATGGACTCTTCACCGGGGAGCTGTTTTTT
TRBJ1-1	NA	NA	TRBV7-7	CASSLDRGTEAFF	TGTGCTAGCAGCTTAGATCGGGGCACTGAAGCTTTCTTT
TRBJ1-1	NA	NA	TRBV28	CASRITQENTEAFF	TGTGCCAGCAGAATAACACAGGAGAACACTGAAGCTTTCTTT
TRBJ1-3	NA	TRBD1	TRBV6-6	CASSIKAGGTGNTIYF	TGTGCCAGCAGTATAAAAGCAGGGGGAACTGGAAACACCATATATTTT
TRBJ2-7	NA	NA	TRBV9	CASSPKESRHPSEQYF	TGTGCCAGCAGCCCTAAAGAAAGCAGGCATCCTTCCGAGCAGTACTTC
TRBJ1-2	few	NA	TRBV6-1	CASSGRGGYTF	TGTGCCAGCAGTGGCAGGGGTGGCTACACCTTC
TRBJ1-4	NA	NA	TRBV7-9	CASSPGGVEKLFF	TGTGCCAGCTCTCCGGGAGGGGTTGAAAAACTGTTTTTT
TRBJ1-4	NA	NA	TRBV5-1	CASSGEGQGNEKLFF	TGCGCCAGCAGTGGGGAGGGGCAGGGTAATGAAAAACTGTTTTTT
TRBJ2-7	NA	TRBD2	TRBV5-4	CASKVSGEGREEQYF	TGTGCCAGCAAAGTTTCGGGGGAGGGCCGGGAAGAGCAGTACTTC
TRBJ1-4	once	TRBD1	TRBV5-1	CASSMGGSWDSLFF	TGCGCCAGCAGCATGGGGGGTTCGTGGGACAGTTTGTTTTTT
TRBJ2-2	NA	NA	TRBV7-7	CASSIERTGELFF	TGTGCTAGCAGTATAGAAAGAACCGGGGAGCTGTTTTTT
TRBJ2-2	NA	NA	TRBV9	CASSVAGGNTGELFF	TGTGCCAGCAGCGTAGCTGGCGGGAACACCGGGGAGCTGTTTTTT
TRBJ2-1	NA	TRBD2	TRBV18	CASSGGIGSRNEQFF	TGTGCCAGCTCGGGAGGGATCGGCTCTCGTAATGAGCAGTTCTTC
TRBJ1-5	NA	NA	TRBV4-1	CASSQLALYSNQPQHF	TGCGCCAGCAGCCAATTGGCTCTTTATAGCAATCAGCCCCAGCATTTT
TRBJ1-1	NA	NA	TRBV7-2	CASSFAGLNTEAFF	TGTGCCAGCAGCTTTGCTGGCTTGAACACTGAAGCTTTCTTT
TRBJ2-1	NA	NA	TRBV19	CASSMIVWNEQFF	TGTGCCAGTAGTATGATAGTCTGGAATGAGCAGTTCTTC
TRBJ1-1	NA	NA	TRBV5-4	CASSRNVGTEAFF	TGTGCCAGCAGCCGTAATGTCGGCACTGAAGCTTTCTTT
TRBJ2-6	NA	NA	TRBV9	CASSSGGGANVLTF	TGTGCCAGCAGCTCGGGGGGCGGGGCCAACGTCCTGACTTTC
TRBJ2-3	NA	TRBD2	TRBV13	CASSSPSGTTDTQYF	TGTGCCAGCAGCTCCCCTAGCGGGACCACAGATACGCAGTATTTT
TRBJ1-4	NA	TRBD1	TRBV5-1	CASSPGQGGEKLFF	TGCGCCAGCAGCCCCGGACAGGGGGGTGAAAAACTGTTTTTT
TRBJ2-3	NA	NA	TRBV11-3	CASSFLSGSTDTQYF	TGTGCCAGCAGTTTTCTCAGCGGGAGCACAGATACGCAGTATTTT
TRBJ2-7	NA	TRBD2	TRBV10-3	CAIAGTSGNIEQYF	TGTGCCATAGCCGGGACTAGCGGGAACATCGAGCAGTACTTC
TRBJ2-5	NA	NA	TRBV29-1	CSVVLSGETQYF	TGCAGCGTAGTACTAAGCGGAGAGACCCAGTACTTC
TRBJ2-1	once	NA	TRBV7-2	CASSLARLNEQFF	TGTGCCAGCAGCTTAGCGCGGCTAAATGAGCAGTTCTTC
TRBJ2-7	NA	NA	TRBV6-1	CASSEDEGEQYF	TGTGCCAGCAGTGAAGATGAGGGCGAGCAGTACTTC
TRBJ1-5	NA	TRBD1	TRBV5-1	CASSLGTGKNQPQHF	TGCGCCAGCAGCTTAGGGACAGGGAAAAATCAGCCCCAGCATTTT
TRBJ1-2	NA	NA	TRBV9	CASSSSRVGGDGYTF	TGTGCCAGCAGCTCATCCAGGGTGGGGGGGGATGGCTACACCTTC
TRBJ2-2	NA	NA	TRBV10-3	CAIARDGELFF	TGTGCCATCGCCCGGGACGGGGAGCTGTTTTTT
TRBJ2-1	NA	TRBD2	TRBV9	CASSARQDGRGAYNEQFF	TGTGCCAGCAGCGCCCGACAGGACGGGAGGGGGGCCTACAATGAGCAGTTCTTC
TRBJ1-2	NA	NA	TRBV27	CASRPTLGYGYTF	TGTGCCAGCAGACCGACACTCGGCTATGGCTACACCTTC
TRBJ2-1	NA	TRBD1	TRBV6-5	CASRRQGVDEQFF	TGTGCCAGCAGGAGACAGGGGGTAGATGAGCAGTTCTTC
TRBJ2-2	NA	TRBD2	TRBV9	CASSVNWREGTGELFF	TGTGCCAGCAGCGTAAATTGGCGGGAGGGCACCGGGGAGCTGTTTTTT
TRBJ1-3	NA	NA	TRBV4-1	CASSQTWAGNTIYF	TGCGCCAGCAGCCAGACATGGGCGGGAAACACCATATATTTT